One and the same sample provided the 12 T cell receptor beta chains below, sequenced in a study of cytomegalovirus exposure and HLA in healthy donors. Researchers ran the PCR with 60 Vbeta and 13 Jbeta primers. The protocol was immunoSEQ multiplex PCR, while the TCRdb copy is restricted to in-frame clones and leaves out a portion. The sample shows approximately 210,000 clones, roughly 77% of them seen only once. The sample consisted of PBMCs. These receptors were obtained from a woman in her forties or fifties in good health and CMV-seronegative.

This rearrangement joins TRBV6-6 to TRBJ2-1; D not certain. CDR1 and CDR2 from the germline V gene are MNHNY and SVGAGI (reference sequence). Deletions cut 5 bases from V and 6 bases from J, with 14 bases between. The CDR3 spans 14 residues. CDR3: CASSPPSSPNEQFF. The CDR3 nucleotides read TGTGCCAGCAGTCCTCCCTCTAGTCCCAATGAGCAGTTCTTC.

This chain links TRBV12-5 with TRBJ1-3, with 8 positions matching TRBD1. Germline loops: CDR1 LGHNT, CDR2 FRNRAP. The length of the CDR3 is 14 residues. V was pared by 4 bases and J by 7 bases, with 6 bases of the junction left unmatched. The CDR3 region is CASGSSGGPNTIYF. The CDR3 nucleotides are TGTGCTAGTGGTTCCTCAGGGGGCCCGAACACCATATATTTT. Based on the CDR3 plus reference TRBV12-5 and TRBJ1-3, the full variable domain is DARVTQTPRHKVTEMGQEVTMRCQPILGHNTVFWYRQTMMQGLELLAYFRNRAPLDDSGMPKDRFSAEMPDATLATLKIQPSEPRDSAVYFCASGSSGGPNTIYFGEGSWLTVV.

This clone was detected only a few times. The gene calls are TRBV30 and TRBJ1-4, with D tentatively TRBD1 (5 bases). This CDR3 contains 15 residues. Trimming shortened V by 7 bases and J by 8 bases, and 23 bases separated the two germline ends. Germline V CDR1 and CDR2: GTSNPN, SVGIG (reference sequence). The CDR3, as DNA: TGTGCCTTCTCCCCGGGTCCAGGGATTAAGGAAAAACTGTTTTTT. Translated, it gives CAFSPGPGIKEKLFF.

The chain carries TRBV7-2 and TRBJ2-3, with D unclear. Trimming left V 4 bases short and J 10 bases short, with 15 bases between. The CDR3 covers 13 residues. Germline V gene sequence: CDR1 SGHTA, CDR2 FQGNSA. As DNA, the CDR3 is TGTGCCAGCAGCTCTCTTAGCTTATTATCGCAGTATTTT. Protein sequence: CASSSLSLLSQYF.

This clone showed up just a few times. This chain joins TRBV6-6 and TRBJ1-4; 7 nucleotides match TRBD1. Germline values: CDR1 MNHNY, CDR2 SVGAGI (reference sequence). The CDR3 has 14 residues. The V segment lost 5 bases and the J segment 8 bases; nucleotides outside the gene matches: 8. Here the CDR3 reads CASSPGGTAEKLFF. The CDR3 DNA is TGTGCCAGCAGTCCGGGAGGGACAGCCGAAAAACTGTTTTTT.

The J gene is TRBJ2-2, the V gene TRBV7-2, with TRBD2 matching 8 bases. V gave up 2 bases and J gave up 4 bases; unmatched junction bases: 0. CDR1 and CDR2 from the germline V gene are SGHTA and FQGNSA. The CDR3 runs 14 residues. The chain's CDR3 is CASSLLAGTGELFF. The DNA of the CDR3 is TGTGCCAGCAGCTTACTAGCGGGCACCGGGGAGCTGTTTTTT.

Only one count was recorded for this clone. V usage is TRBV15 and J usage is TRBJ1-1, with 9 bases identical to TRBD1. CDR3 length: 18 amino acids. V dropped 0 bases and J dropped 2; count of bases not matched to a gene: 10. Looked up from germline, CDR1 is LNHNV and CDR2 is YYDKDF (reference sequence). This CDR3 reads CATSRDRDRTGVNTEAFF. The DNA for the CDR3 is TGTGCCACCAGCAGAGATAGGGATCGGACAGGGGTAAACACTGAAGCTTTCTTT.

This clone has just a few counts. V gene TRBV5-4 combines with J gene TRBJ1-4; 7 nucleotides line up with TRBD1. Trimming at V came to 1 base and at J to 5 bases, leaving 5 bases not matched to a gene. The CDR3 is made up of 15 amino acids. The germline gives CDR1 SGHNT, CDR2 YYREEE (reference sequence). The CDR3: CASSLRVRGNEKLFF. The CDR3 nucleotides are TGTGCCAGCAGCTTGAGGGTCAGGGGGAATGAAAAACTGTTTTTT.

The rearrangement uses TRBV7-2 and TRBJ2-7; 10 nucleotides align to TRBD1. The CDR3 is 18 amino acids. Germline CDR1 SGHTA, CDR2 FQGNSA. V was clipped by 3 bases and J by 6 bases; unmatched bases: 17. CDR3 DNA: TGTGCCAGCAGCTTCAGACGACCCAGACAGGGGGCTGTCTCCGAGCAGTACTTC. Residues: CASSFRRPRQGAVSEQYF.

V and J are TRBV7-9 and TRBJ2-7; TRBD2 matches 11 bases. V lost 2 bases, J lost 7 bases, and 7 bases stayed unmatched. In germline, CDR1 is SEHNR, CDR2 FQNEAQ (reference sequence). The CDR3 totals 15 residues. The CDR3 nucleotides are TGTGCCAGCAGCTTACTAGCGGGAGGCACGGGTGAGCAGTACTTC. This codes for CASSLLAGGTGEQYF.

The genes are TRBV19 and TRBJ2-7, with D perhaps TRBD1 (5 bases). The germline CDR1 and CDR2 sequences are LNHDA and SQIVND (reference sequence). Trimming removed 3 bases at V and 1 base at J, with 10 bases between. The CDR3 contains 14 residues. In DNA form, the CDR3 reads TGTGCCAGTAGTATTATAGGGGCTTCCTACGAGCAGTACTTC. Its protein is CASSIIGASYEQYF.

This clone has only a few counts. The chain is built from TRBV5-6 and TRBJ2-7; D call uncertain. Germline CDR1 and CDR2: SGHDT and YYEEEE. This CDR3 has 15 residues. V was clipped by 0 bases and J by 3 bases, with 13 bases between them. The CDR3 region is CASSLASDSFYEQYF. The CDR3 bases are TGTGCCAGCAGCTTGGCAAGCGATTCCTTCTACGAGCAGTACTTC.